This is a list of T cell receptor beta chains from one sample in a study of cytomegalovirus exposure and HLA in healthy donors. The repertoire was sequenced with immunoSEQ multiplex PCR; TCRdb's copy has only in-frame clones and lacks some. The table has around 98,000 clones, 79% seen once. Sequencing used PBMCs. The receptor source for this set is a woman aged 35 to 49 in good health and CMV-seronegative. The CDR3 runs from the conserved cysteine through the conserved F or W. A D gene is named only where the DNA matches it firmly. The size field is filled for only some rows; it gives once, few, many or a size class.

j_gene,d_gene,len,v_gene,abundance,CDR3nt,CDR3aa
TRBJ2-7,-,13,TRBV5-1,-,TGCGCCAGCAGCTTGGTCGAGGGCTACGAGCAGTACTTC,CASSLVEGYEQYF
TRBJ1-1,-,13,TRBV5-6,few,TGTGCCAGCAGCGCCACAAGGAACACTGAAGCTTTCTTT,CASSATRNTEAFF
TRBJ2-7,TRBD2,15,TRBV5-1,-,TGCGCCAGCAAGGAGCGGGGAGGGTTTTCCTACGAGCAGTACTTC,CASKERGGFSYEQYF
TRBJ2-5,TRBD1,14,TRBV25-1,once,TGTGCCAGCAGTGGACAGGGGGCAATAGAGACCCAGTACTTC,CASSGQGAIETQYF
TRBJ1-4,-,17,TRBV18,-,TGTGCCAGCTCACCTTTAAAAGGACACACGGATAATGAAAAACTGTTTTTT,CASSPLKGHTDNEKLFF
TRBJ2-7,-,16,TRBV27,few,TGTGCCAGCAGCAGGAGCGGACAGATCTACTCCTACGAGCAGTACTTC,CASSRSGQIYSYEQYF
TRBJ1-5,-,16,TRBV6-1,-,TGTGCCAGCAGTGTAAAGGGTTCGACAGACAGTCAGCCCCAGCATTTT,CASSVKGSTDSQPQHF
TRBJ2-2,-,15,TRBV4-1,few,TGCGCCAGCAGCCAAGCAGGGTCGGAAACCGGGGAGCTGTTTTTT,CASSQAGSETGELFF
TRBJ2-7,TRBD2,13,TRBV28,-,TGTGCCAGCAGTTTGGGGGGGTACTACGAGCAGTACTTC,CASSLGGYYEQYF
TRBJ2-7,TRBD2,17,TRBV14,-,TGTGCCATTAGGCCACTACGACTAGCCCAAAGCTCCTACGAGCAGTACTTC,CAIRPLRLAQSSYEQYF
TRBJ1-1,TRBD1,16,TRBV6-5,-,TGTGCCAGCAGTTACACTACGACAGGGGCCCGGACTGAAGCTTTCTTT,CASSYTTTGARTEAFF
TRBJ1-1,-,13,TRBV6-4,-,TGTGCCAGCAGTGAAATTCAGGGGACTGAAGCTTTCTTT,CASSEIQGTEAFF
TRBJ1-1,-,13,TRBV7-2,-,TGTGCCAGCAGCCGCGACAGTTACACTGAAGCTTTCTTT,CASSRDSYTEAFF
TRBJ1-2,-,13,TRBV7-9,-,TGTGCCAGCAGTCTTGGACAGCCCTATGGCTACACCTTC,CASSLGQPYGYTF
TRBJ1-1,TRBD1,13,TRBV11-2,-,TGTGCCAGCAGCTTCACAGGGGAGACTGAAGCTTTCTTT,CASSFTGETEAFF
TRBJ2-5,TRBD1,15,TRBV2,-,TGTGCCAGCAGGGCCGGGACAGGGGTGTACGAGACCCAGTACTTC,CASRAGTGVYETQYF
TRBJ2-7,-,13,TRBV9,-,TGTGCCAGCAGCGTAGCCCCCCCTAGCGAGCAGTACTTC,CASSVAPPSEQYF
TRBJ2-7,TRBD2,16,TRBV9,-,TGTGCCAGCAGCTCACCTAGCGGGGGCGAGGGCTACGAGCAGTACTTC,CASSSPSGGEGYEQYF
TRBJ1-5,TRBD1,15,TRBV30,-,TGTGCCTGGAGTGGTGGACAGGGCGGCAATCAGCCCCAGCATTTT,CAWSGGQGGNQPQHF
TRBJ1-1,-,16,TRBV5-1,-,TGCGCCAGCAGCGCGGGCTTCACCACCGGGAACACTGAAGCTTTCTTT,CASSAGFTTGNTEAFF
TRBJ2-2,TRBD1,16,TRBV7-8,-,TGTGCCAGCAGCCCGCTGGGACAGGGGGTTGGCGGGGAGCTGTTTTTT,CASSPLGQGVGGELFF
TRBJ2-7,-,12,TRBV5-6,-,TGTGCCAGCAGCGCCGGCTCCTACGAGCAGTACTTC,CASSAGSYEQYF
TRBJ1-2,-,13,TRBV5-1,-,TGCGCCAGCAGCCTAGGGGCGGCCTATGGCTACACCTTC,CASSLGAAYGYTF
TRBJ1-5,-,16,TRBV7-2,-,TGTGCCAGCAGCTTAGGCCCATCAATCGGAGGTCAGCCCCAGCATTTT,CASSLGPSIGGQPQHF
TRBJ2-7,TRBD1,16,TRBV5-1,-,TGCGCCAGCAGCTTGGTGGGACAGAGGGTCTCGGGGGAGCAGTACTTC,CASSLVGQRVSGEQYF
TRBJ1-1,-,14,TRBV6-1,-,TGTGCCAGCAGTGACCGGAGTGTAGGAACTGAAGCTTTCTTT,CASSDRSVGTEAFF
TRBJ1-6,-,13,TRBV4-3,-,TGCGCCAGCAGCCAACAGGGCGGTTCACCCCTCCACTTT,CASSQQGGSPLHF
TRBJ2-3,-,16,TRBV5-8,-,TGTGCCAGCAGTTTCCCTTACAGCGGAAGCACAGATACGCAGTATTTT,CASSFPYSGSTDTQYF
TRBJ1-2,-,12,TRBV4-3,-,TGCGCCAGCAGCCAAGACAGCTATGGCTACACCTTC,CASSQDSYGYTF